The rows below give T cell receptor beta chains drawn from one sample of a study of blood T cell repertoires in COVID-19. Clones were sequenced by immunoSEQ multiplex PCR, and TCRdb holds only the in-frame ones, with some missing. This sample has a few hundred thousand clones, with 85% to 90% found just once. The sequenced sample consisted of PBMCs or T cells enriched from blood (not recorded which). The receptors come from a young woman who had recovered from COVID-19. CDR3s include the opening cysteine and the closing phenylalanine or tryptophan. The D gene is left open where the match is weak. The listing skips clone size in some rows; elsewhere it reads once, few, many or a size class.

V gene	J gene	clone size	D gene	CDR3 DNA	CDR3 protein
TRBV6-5	TRBJ2-5	once	TRBD1	TGTGCCAGCAGTCTCCGGACAGGTGGCCAAGAGACCCAGTACTTC	CASSLRTGGQETQYF
TRBV5-6	TRBJ2-3	NA	TRBD2	TGTGCCAGCAGCCGTGCTAGCGGGAGAGCGACAGATACGCAGTATTTT	CASSRASGRATDTQYF
TRBV5-1	TRBJ2-1	NA	TRBD1	TGCGCCAGCAGCGATTTGACAGGGGGCGGGTATGAGCAGTTCTTC	CASSDLTGGGYEQFF
TRBV30	TRBJ1-1	NA	NA	TGTGCCTGGACCCGTGAGGTGGGCACTGAAGCTTTCTTT	CAWTREVGTEAFF
TRBV18	TRBJ2-7	NA	NA	TGTGCCAGCTCTCTCAGGGGACACTCCTACGAGCAGTACTTC	CASSLRGHSYEQYF
TRBV5-1	TRBJ2-3	NA	NA	TGCGCCAGCAGCTTGGACTCTAGCGCAGATACGCAGTATTTT	CASSLDSSADTQYF
TRBV30	TRBJ2-2	NA	TRBD1	TGTGCCTGGAGTGATAAAACCGGGACAGGGTCATACAACACCGGGGAGCTGTTTTTT	CAWSDKTGTGSYNTGELFF
TRBV6-5	TRBJ2-7	once	TRBD1	TGTGCCAGCAGCACCGGGACAGACTACGAGCAGTACTTC	CASSTGTDYEQYF
TRBV19	TRBJ2-1	NA	TRBD1	TGTGCCAGTAGTATGCGAGGGGGCTTTTACAATGAGCAGTTCTTC	CASSMRGGFYNEQFF
TRBV5-1	TRBJ1-4	NA	NA	TGCGCCAGCAGCTTGGCTGTAAAGGGGGTTGGAAATAATGAAAAACTGTTTTTT	CASSLAVKGVGNNEKLFF
TRBV5-1	TRBJ2-2	NA	TRBD1	TGCGCCAGCAGCTTGGCAGGGACAGGGTCCGGGGAGCTGTTTTTT	CASSLAGTGSGELFF
TRBV11-2	TRBJ1-2	once	TRBD1	TGTGCCAGCAGCCCAGGACAGGGGAACTATGGCTACACCTTC	CASSPGQGNYGYTF
TRBV9	TRBJ2-5	once	NA	TGTGCCAGCAGCTCCCCCGGGAGAGAGACCCAGTACTTC	CASSSPGRETQYF
TRBV6-2/TRBV6-3	TRBJ1-5	NA	NA	TGTGCCAGCAGTTACTTCGAGCAAAAAAGATCCCAGCCCCAGCATTTT	CASSYFEQKRSQPQHF
TRBV19	TRBJ1-5	NA	NA	TGTGCCAGTAGGGGTGGAGGACAGCCCAATCAGCCCCAGCATTTT	CASRGGGQPNQPQHF
TRBV29-1	TRBJ2-1	NA	TRBD2	TGCAGCCCTCGCCGACTAGCGGGAGGGGACAATGAGCAGTTCTTC	CSPRRLAGGDNEQFF
TRBV7-9	TRBJ2-2	NA	TRBD2	TGTGCCAGCAGCTTAGTAGTAGCGGGAGTCCGCACCGGGGAGCTGTTTTTT	CASSLVVAGVRTGELFF
TRBV7-7	TRBJ2-3	NA	TRBD2	TGTGCTAGCAGCCTGCCTTTAGCGGGGTTAGATACGCAGTATTTT	CASSLPLAGLDTQYF
TRBV11-2	TRBJ1-1	few	NA	TGTGCCAGCAGCTCCTGGGAGAGCGCTTTCTTT	CASSSWESAFF
TRBV18	TRBJ2-4	NA	NA	TGTGCCAGCTCCATCTCGGGGAGTTTAGACATTCAGTACTTC	CASSISGSLDIQYF
TRBV24-1	TRBJ1-5	once	NA	TGTGCCACGGGAGCAGACGATCAGCCCCAGCATTTT	CATGADDQPQHF
TRBV9	TRBJ1-3	NA	TRBD1	TGTGCCAGCAGCCAAACAGGGGGCAGAAGAAACTCCGGAAACACCATATATTTT	CASSQTGGRRNSGNTIYF
TRBV6-5	TRBJ2-3	NA	TRBD2	TGTGCCAGCAGTTACGCGGGAGTAAACACAGATACGCAGTATTTT	CASSYAGVNTDTQYF
TRBV7-7	TRBJ2-2	NA	TRBD1	TGTGCCAGCAGCCTCGGACAGGGGGGGCCCGGGGAGCTGTTTTTT	CASSLGQGGPGELFF
TRBV11-2	TRBJ1-4	NA	NA	TGTGCCAGCAGTCAAGCAGGTGAAAAACTGTTTTTT	CASSQAGEKLFF
TRBV6-5	TRBJ2-7	NA	NA	TGTGCCAGCAGTTCCAGGACACAACCCAACCTCTACGAGCAGTACTTC	CASSSRTQPNLYEQYF
TRBV3-1/TRBV3-2	TRBJ2-7	NA	TRBD1	TGTGCCAGCACCCAAGAGGACGGACAGGGTACCTACGAGCAGTACTTC	CASTQEDGQGTYEQYF
TRBV27	TRBJ1-1	NA	NA	TGTGCCAGCAGTCCCCGTGCAGGATTGAACACTGAAGCTTTCTTT	CASSPRAGLNTEAFF
TRBV12-3/TRBV12-4	TRBJ1-5	NA	NA	TGTGCCAGCAGTCCACAGGGTAATCAGCCCCAGCATTTT	CASSPQGNQPQHF
TRBV28	TRBJ1-5	NA	NA	TGTGCCAGCAGTTCTCCGTATCAGCCCCAGCATTTT	CASSSPYQPQHF
TRBV9	TRBJ2-2	NA	TRBD2	TGTGCCAGCAGCGTAGCGGCGGGGGGGCGCACCGGGGAGCTGTTTTTT	CASSVAAGGRTGELFF
TRBV3-1/TRBV3-2	TRBJ1-1	NA	TRBD1	TGTGCCAGCAGCCAAGATGCAGGGGGCAGTTCAGCTTTCTTT	CASSQDAGGSSAFF
TRBV18	TRBJ1-1	NA	NA	TGTGCCAGCTCACCGGGGCAGATGAACACTGAAGCTTTCTTT	CASSPGQMNTEAFF
TRBV7-8	TRBJ2-7	NA	TRBD2	TGTGCCAGCAGCCCGGGAGGGACCTCCTACGAGCAGTACTTC	CASSPGGTSYEQYF
TRBV30	TRBJ2-7	NA	TRBD2	TGTGCCTGGAGGGGCCGGACTAGAGCCGAGCAGTACTTC	CAWRGRTRAEQYF
TRBV15	TRBJ2-7	NA	NA	TGTGCCACCAGCAGAGACCGAGCGGTTCGGTTCTCCGAGCAGTACTTC	CATSRDRAVRFSEQYF
TRBV11-2	TRBJ1-1	NA	NA	TGTGCCAGCAGCTTACTCGGACCAGGGGAAGCTTTCTTT	CASSLLGPGEAFF
TRBV7-3	TRBJ2-1	NA	NA	TGTGCCAGCAGCCCACGAGTGCGGGATATGGTCAATGAGCAGTTCTTC	CASSPRVRDMVNEQFF
TRBV27	TRBJ1-1	NA	TRBD1	TGTGCCAGCAGTTTATTCGGCAGGGGGTCCACTGAAGCTTTCTTT	CASSLFGRGSTEAFF
TRBV21-1	TRBJ1-2	NA	NA	TGTGCCCCCCTAGTGGACTATGGCTACACCTTC	CAPLVDYGYTF
TRBV7-6	TRBJ2-2	NA	TRBD2	TGTGCCAGCACCCTAGGCTCTAGCGGGGCTCTTGGGGAGCTGTTTTTT	CASTLGSSGALGELFF
TRBV11-1	TRBJ2-7	NA	NA	TGTGCCAGCAGCTTAGCCCCGGGACTCCTCTCCTACGAGCAGTACTTC	CASSLAPGLLSYEQYF